The 26 T cell receptor beta chains given below trace back to one sample, sequenced in a study of blood T cell repertoires in COVID-19. This table comes from immunoSEQ multiplex PCR, and its TCRdb copy is limited to in-frame clones, with some not included. The data hold almost 30,000 clones, with roughly 80% observed a single time. The specimen was peripheral blood. All receptors come from a woman in her 70s with acute or convalescent COVID-19.

The chain couples TRBV19 to TRBJ1-3; possible D gene TRBD1, 6 bases. V lost 5 bases and J lost 0, with 17 bases in between. This CDR3 region has 17 residues. CDR1 and CDR2 (germline): LNHDA, SQIVND (reference sequence). DNA of the CDR3: TGTGCCAGTAGTCAACTCCGAGGGGGTCCCTCTGGAAACACCATATATTTT. Its translation: CASSQLRGGPSGNTIYF.

This clone has more than one count but fewer than ten. V usage is TRBV20-1 and J usage is TRBJ1-4; D ambiguous. The germline V gene encodes CDR1 DFQATT and CDR2 SNEGSKA (reference sequence). V lost 3 bases and J lost 7, with 18 bases in between. The CDR3 is made up of 15 amino acids. The CDR3 DNA reads as TGCAGTGCTAGTTTCTCTCCTATCCGAGCTGAAAAACTGTTTTTT. This codes for CSASFSPIRAEKLFF.

The chain's CDR3 is CASSQAGTGGYEQYF. In DNA, the CDR3 is TGCGCCAGCAGCCAAGCCGGGACAGGGGGCTACGAGCAGTACTTC. V is TRBV4-1 and J is TRBJ2-7; 11 bases are shared with TRBD1. Per the germline V gene, CDR1 is MGHRA and CDR2 is YSYEKL. The CDR3 has 15 amino acids. V shed 1 base and J 3 bases; nucleotides not matched to a gene: 2.

This chain links TRBV2 with TRBJ1-5; D gene uncertain. The germline V and J ends were trimmed by 6 bases and 3 bases, with 12 bases remaining between them. The length of the CDR3 is 14 residues. Germline CDR1 SNHLY, CDR2 FYNNEI. This CDR3 reads CASRTPGVNQPQHF. In DNA, the CDR3 is TGTGCCAGCAGGACTCCGGGAGTCAATCAGCCCCAGCATTTT.

This clone was recorded a few times. V and J are TRBV7-3 and TRBJ2-1, with D possibly TRBD1 on 6 matching bases. Between the trimmed V and J ends, which lost 2 bases and 8 bases, there was a span of 16 bases. The CDR3 runs to 15 residues. Germline values: CDR1 SGHTA, CDR2 FQGTGA. For the CDR3, the DNA is TGTGCCAGCAGCTTATCGGGAACAGGGAGCGATGAGCAGTTCTTC. Translation: CASSLSGTGSDEQFF.

This chain links TRBV14 with TRBJ1-1, with D possibly being TRBD1 (5 bases). With 4 bases removed from V and 2 bases from J, the gap between germline ends came to 14 bases. This CDR3 is built from 15 residues. Looked up from germline, CDR1 is SGHDN and CDR2 is FVKESK. CDR3 nucleotide sequence: TGTGCCAGCAGCCCCCGGGGGAGGAGTAACACTGAAGCTTTCTTT. This gives the protein CASSPRGRSNTEAFF.

This clone was seen once. The chain combines TRBV27 with TRBJ1-2; 10 bases match TRBD1. V lost 5 bases to trimming and J lost 5 bases; unmatched junction nucleotides: 8. There are 15 residues in the CDR3. Looked up from germline, CDR1 is MNHEY and CDR2 is SMNVEV (reference sequence). CDR3 in DNA: TGTGCCAGCAGTCCCCGGGACAGGGGAATTTATGGCTACACCTTC. Translating gives CASSPRDRGIYGYTF.

This clone was seen once. The chain is built from TRBV7-2 and TRBJ2-7; D perhaps matches TRBD2 (5 bases). The germline gives CDR1 SGHTA, CDR2 FQGNSA. The CDR3 totals 15 residues. Trimming removed 1 base from V and 0 bases from J, with 10 bases in between. This CDR3 is CASSLVARSSYEQYF. The CDR3 region has the DNA TGTGCCAGCAGCTTAGTAGCGAGGAGCTCCTACGAGCAGTACTTC.

The chain couples TRBV9 to TRBJ2-1, with 9 nucleotides matching TRBD2. Germline V gene data show CDR1 as SGDLS and CDR2 as YYNGEE. CDR3 length: 15 residues. With 0 bases clipped from V and 6 bases from J, the junction kept 4 bases outside the gene matches. The CDR3 region is CASSVGGREGNEQFF. CDR3 bases: TGTGCCAGCAGCGTAGGCGGGAGGGAGGGCAATGAGCAGTTCTTC.

This sequence joins TRBV2 and TRBJ1-2; 9 bases map to TRBD1. In germline, CDR1 is SNHLY, CDR2 FYNNEI. J lost 1 base, V lost 4 bases, and 1 base had no gene match. The CDR3 totals 14 residues. The CDR3 spells CASSGTGDNYGYTF. The DNA for the CDR3 is TGTGCCAGCAGTGGGACAGGGGATAACTATGGCTACACCTTC.

V usage is TRBV5-1 and J usage is TRBJ1-2, with D possibly matching TRBD1 (5 bases). In germline, CDR1 is SGHRS, CDR2 YFSETQ. V was trimmed by 6 bases and J by 4 bases, leaving 13 bases between them. This CDR3 has 13 amino acids. DNA of the CDR3: TGCGCCAGCACGGGGGACGGCTCCTATGGCTACACCTTC. It translates to CASTGDGSYGYTF.

The chain is built from TRBV6-1 and TRBJ1-1; no definite D call. This CDR3 is 16 amino acids long. Deletions cut 1 base from V and 0 bases from J, with 12 bases between. The germline V gene encodes CDR1 MNHNS and CDR2 SASEGT. CDR3 bases: TGTGCCAGCAGTGAAGGAAGGTGGGAGCTGAACACTGAAGCTTTCTTT. The encoded protein is CASSEGRWELNTEAFF.

The chain combines TRBV19 with TRBJ2-3, with TRBD1 matching over 9 bases. Germline V CDR1 and CDR2: LNHDA, SQIVND (reference sequence). The J segment lost 7 bases and the V segment lost 5 bases, leaving 7 bases of the junction unmatched. CDR3 length: 14 amino acids. DNA of the CDR3: TGTGCCAGTAGTGGGACAGGGCGGGCGAATACGCAGTATTTT. Protein sequence: CASSGTGRANTQYF.

The V and J genes are TRBV19 and TRBJ2-1; tentative D call: TRBD1 (7 bases). CDR3 length: 13 residues. Per germline, CDR1 LNHDA and CDR2 SQIVND (reference sequence). V was clipped by 3 bases and J by 8 bases, with 11 bases between them. CDR3 in amino acids: CASSMSRGDEQFF. The CDR3 coding sequence is TGTGCCAGTAGTATGTCCAGGGGGGATGAGCAGTTCTTC. The full variable domain, its missing parts supplied by reference TRBV19 and TRBJ2-1, is DGGITQSPKYLFRKEGQNVTLSCEQNLNHDAMYWYRQDPGQGLRLIYYSQIVNDFQKGDIAEGYSVSREKKESFPLTVTSAQKNPTAFYLCASSMSRGDEQFFGPGTRLTVL.

The chain links TRBV7-9 to TRBJ2-2, with D possibly matching TRBD2 (6 bases). The CDR3 sequence is 16 residues long. Trimming took off 7 bases at V and 0 bases at J, with 15 bases between the two ends. From germline, CDR1 is SEHNR and CDR2 FQNEAQ (reference sequence). CDR3 bases: TGTGCCAGCACAGGAGGGCCAGATCCGAACACCGGGGAGCTGTTTTTT. Translation gives CASTGGPDPNTGELFF.

The chain recombines TRBV9 with TRBJ2-7; a weak D match, TRBD2 (5 bases). This CDR3 region has 16 residues. With 0 bases removed from V and 0 bases from J, the gap between germline ends came to 13 bases. CDR1 and CDR2 from the germline V gene are SGDLS and YYNGEE. The CDR3 sequence is CASSVGMGSNSYEQYF. The CDR3 DNA follows: TGTGCCAGCAGCGTAGGTATGGGGAGTAACTCCTACGAGCAGTACTTC.

This clone was found a few times. The chain combines TRBV28 with TRBJ1-5; no definite D call. The CDR3 spans 10 residues. CDR1 MDHEN and CDR2 SYDVKM come from the germline V gene. Trimming removed 10 bases from V and 13 bases from J, with 14 bases in between. CDR3: CATWLDGQHF. The CDR3, as DNA: TGTGCCACCTGGCTTGACGGGCAGCATTTT.

The rearrangement uses TRBV6-1 and TRBJ1-2, with a tentative D call TRBD1 (5 bases). Germline CDR1 reads MNHNS; CDR2 reads SASEGT. V was cut by 1 base and J by 0 bases, with 9 bases left in between. This CDR3 contains 15 residues. CDR3 in DNA: TGTGCCAGCAGTGAAGTTACAGGTTCTAACTATGGCTACACCTTC. This gives the protein CASSEVTGSNYGYTF.

V gene TRBV5-1 combines with J gene TRBJ2-5; 7 nucleotides match TRBD1. This CDR3 comprises 16 residues. The V segment lost 4 bases and the J segment 2 bases; nucleotides outside the gene matches: 11. The germline V gene has CDR1 SGHRS and CDR2 YFSETQ. CDR3 in amino acids: CASSQGVGRSQETQYF. DNA of the CDR3: TGCGCCAGCAGCCAGGGGGTTGGGCGTTCACAAGAGACCCAGTACTTC.

The chain employs TRBV27 and TRBJ2-2, with TRBD1 identical over 7 bases. The trim removed 4 bases at V and 1 base at J, leaving 9 bases unmatched. The CDR3 sequence is 17 residues long. CDR1 is MNHEY and CDR2 is SMNVEV in the germline V gene (reference sequence). As DNA, the CDR3 is TGTGCCAGCAGTTCACTTCGGACAGGCCAGAACACCGGGGAGCTGTTTTTT. It is translated as CASSSLRTGQNTGELFF.

The table lists this clone with a count of one. The junction shows a germline mismatch at one end, possibly a read error. The V gene is TRBV28, the J gene TRBJ2-2, with TRBD2 identical over 7 bases. The CDR3 is made up of 16 amino acids. Germline loops: CDR1 MDHEN, CDR2 SYDVKM. The CDR3 region has the DNA TGTGCCCGCAGTTTATCTGGCGGGGGTGGGGCCGGGGAGCTGTTTTTT. It specifies CARSLSGGGGAGELFF.

In this sample, this clone turned up once. The chain recombines TRBV7-3 with TRBJ2-1, with D uncertain. The CDR3 runs 16 residues. The germline V and J ends were trimmed by 2 bases and 6 bases, with 17 bases remaining between them. CDR1 SGHTA and CDR2 FQGTGA come from the germline V gene. Here the CDR3 DNA reads TGTGCCAGCAGCTTAGATTCCCCAGGCTTCCCCAATGAGCAGTTCTTC. Its translation: CASSLDSPGFPNEQFF.

The rearrangement links TRBV4-3 to TRBJ2-7; 7 bases match TRBD1. V lost 0 bases and J lost 4; bases outside the gene matches: 12. The germline gives CDR1 LGHNA, CDR2 YSLEER. This CDR3 is 17 amino acids long. The CDR3 loop is CASSQEIGGIRRYEQYF. CDR3 bases: TGCGCCAGCAGCCAAGAGATAGGGGGCATTCGGCGGTACGAGCAGTACTTC.

The V call is TRBV5-4, the J call TRBJ1-6; D remains unclear. Trimming pared 2 bases from V and 7 bases from J, leaving 10 bases between. Per the germline V gene, CDR1 is SGHNT and CDR2 is YYREEE (reference sequence). CDR3 length: 14 residues. The CDR3 DNA reads TGTGCCAGCAGCTTTCGGGGAAGGAATTCACCCCTCCACTTT. Its translation is CASSFRGRNSPLHF.

This clone occurred a few times. The chain couples TRBV2 to TRBJ2-7, with 9 nucleotides matching TRBD2. V trimming: 7 bases; J trimming: 4 bases; junction bases outside the gene matches: 8. The CDR3 runs to 14 residues. Germline-derived CDR1 and CDR2 are SNHLY and FYNNEI. The CDR3 is CASKSSGIGYEQYF. CDR3 DNA sequence: TGTGCCAGCAAATCTAGCGGGATTGGGTACGAGCAGTACTTC.

The rearrangement joins TRBV19 to TRBJ2-5; TRBD1 matches 10 bases. Trimming cost V 5 bases and J 5 bases; bases outside gene matches: 2. There are 13 residues in the CDR3. Germline V CDR1 and CDR2: LNHDA, SQIVND (reference sequence). The CDR3, as DNA: TGTGCCAGTAGTCCGACAGGGGGCGAGACCCAGTACTTC. It encodes CASSPTGGETQYF.